This T cell receptor (beta chain) was documented in a study of CD8 T cells in ankylosing spondylitis. Using quantitative 5'-RACE with molecular barcodes, the authors made TCR beta libraries. A single record per CDR3 protein comes from TCRdb applying MiXCR to the 5' RACE reads. The sample yields roughly 370,000 distinct CDR3 sequences, approximately 20% seen once. V dropped 3 bases and J dropped 6 bases, with 12 bases sitting between them. There are 13 residues in the CDR3. Germline loops: CDR1 SQVTM, CDR2 ANQGSEA. This clonotype was picked up many times. The antigen remains undetermined. Study-level results: The study looked at matched synovial fluid samples from ankylosing spondylitis patients. Disease-linked clones were reported to be significantly enriched there. One TCR beta motif, made up of 7 or 8 highly homologous variants, appeared characteristic of ankylosing spondylitis blood. Those disease-linked clones were CD8+; they were also relatively rare in peripheral blood.

The rearrangement links TRBV29-1 to TRBJ1-5; no clear D. Sequencing was carried out using blood, either unsorted or a sorted T cell fraction (not recorded which). The sequence derives from a male donor with ankylosing spondylitis. The DNA of the CDR3 is TGCAGCGTTGAGGAGTTTCGGGGTCAGCCCCAGCATTTT. This translates into CSVEEFRGQPQHF.